Shown below are 15 T cell receptor beta chains from a single sample sequenced in a study of T cell responses to AZD1222 COVID-19 vaccine. Assay used: immunoSEQ multiplex PCR; TCRdb lists only in-frame clones, some missing. The table records 75,000 to 100,000 clones, around 90% of them present only once. Sample: peripheral blood, taken on day 0 of AZD1222 vaccination. These receptors were collected from an adult in good health.

The V call is TRBV18, the J call TRBJ2-5; TRBD1 is a possible D gene (5 bases). The germline gives CDR1 KGHSH, CDR2 LQKENI. The CDR3 is made up of 15 amino acids. The V end lost 0 bases, the J end lost 2 bases, and 10 bases lay between the germline ends. The DNA for the CDR3 is TGTGCCAGCTCACCACCCGGGCAGGGACAAGAGACCCAGTACTTC. This codes for CASSPPGQGQETQYF.

The chain combines TRBV12-3 or TRBV12-4 with TRBJ2-7, with 11 bases identical to TRBD1. This CDR3 has 13 residues. V lost 9 bases, J lost 4 bases, and 5 bases stayed unmatched. CDR3 residues: CASQGDRGYEQYF. The CDR3 coding sequence is TGTGCCAGTCAGGGGGACAGGGGGTACGAGCAGTACTTC.

This clone was seen just once. This chain uses TRBV5-5 with TRBJ1-3; 9 positions match TRBD1. CDR1 is SGHKS and CDR2 is YYEKEE in the germline V gene (reference sequence). CDR3 length: 15 residues. J was trimmed by 3 bases and V by 4 bases; bases with no gene match: 5. Written as DNA, the CDR3 is TGTGCCAGCAGCGTGACAGGGGGAGGTGGAAACACCATATATTTT. The encoded protein is CASSVTGGGGNTIYF.

The rearrangement links TRBV3-1 (or the pseudogene TRBV3-2) to TRBJ2-3; 9 bases agree with TRBD2. After removal of 1 base from V and 3 bases from J, the junction contained 5 bases not matched to a gene. The CDR3 sequence is 16 residues long. CDR1 and CDR2 (germline): LGHDT, YNNKEL (reference sequence). The CDR3 loop reads CASSQVTAGGTDTQYF. The CDR3 bases are TGTGCCAGCAGCCAAGTCACAGCGGGAGGAACAGATACGCAGTATTTT.

J is TRBJ2-5 and V is TRBV18; a weak D match, TRBD2 (5 bases). CDR1 and CDR2 from the germline V gene are KGHSH and LQKENI. The CDR3 length is 15 residues. Trimming removed 3 bases from V and 1 base from J, with 12 bases in between. The CDR3 DNA sequence: TGTGCCAGCTCACCTGCGAACAGCGGCCAAGAGACCCAGTACTTC. It specifies CASSPANSGQETQYF.

The gene calls are TRBV20-1 and TRBJ2-1; D not resolved. This CDR3 comprises 16 residues. Trimming removed 3 bases from V and 3 bases from J, with 18 bases in between. Looked up from germline, CDR1 is DFQATT and CDR2 is SNEGSKA (reference sequence). Written as DNA, the CDR3 is TGCAGTGCTAGTCTCCAACAGCTACGAATCTACAATGAGCAGTTCTTC. Amino acid sequence: CSASLQQLRIYNEQFF.

This clone was detected a few times. V is TRBV5-1 and J is TRBJ1-4; 7 positions agree with TRBD1. The trim removed 3 bases at V and 4 bases at J, leaving 6 bases unmatched. The CDR3 is made up of 15 amino acids. Germline V gene lookup returns CDR1 SGHRS and CDR2 YFSETQ. The CDR3 region is CASSSLTGSNEKLFF. CDR3 sequence (DNA): TGCGCCAGCAGCTCCTTGACAGGGAGTAATGAAAAACTGTTTTTT. The entire variable domain, with the rest obtained from reference TRBV5-1 and TRBJ1-4, is as follows: KAGVTQTPRYLIKTRGQQVTLSCSPISGHRSVSWYQQTPGQGLQFLFEYFSETQRNKGNFPGRFSGRQFSNSRSEMNVSTLELGDSALYLCASSSLTGSNEKLFFGSGTQLSVL.

The rearrangement links TRBV3-1 (or the pseudogene TRBV3-2) to TRBJ2-7; D call uncertain. Germline CDR1 LGHDT, CDR2 YNNKEL (reference sequence). The CDR3 length is 13 residues. Trimming shortened V by 2 bases and J by 2 bases, and 7 bases separated the two germline ends. CDR3 DNA sequence: TGTGCCAGCAGCCAATTCCGGGCCTACGAGCAGTACTTC. Translated: CASSQFRAYEQYF.

J is TRBJ2-6 and V is TRBV5-1; D not certain. V lost 2 bases to trimming and J lost 1 base, with 7 bases between them. CDR1 and CDR2 (germline): SGHRS, YFSETQ. This CDR3 is built from 15 residues. CDR3 sequence (DNA): TGCGCCAGCAGCTTCGGCGTGTCTGGGGCCAACGTCCTGACTTTC. Translated: CASSFGVSGANVLTF. The whole variable domain, filled in from reference TRBV5-1 and TRBJ2-6, reads KAGVTQTPRYLIKTRGQQVTLSCSPISGHRSVSWYQQTPGQGLQFLFEYFSETQRNKGNFPGRFSGRQFSNSRSEMNVSTLELGDSALYLCASSFGVSGANVLTFGAGSRLTVL.

The chain couples TRBV12-3 or TRBV12-4 to TRBJ1-5; D is unclear. The CDR3 consists of 12 residues. Deletions cut 5 bases from V and 8 bases from J, with 10 bases between. CDR3: CASSTNTEPQHF. The CDR3 DNA sequence: TGTGCCAGCAGTACCAATACGGAGCCCCAGCATTTT.

The chain carries TRBV2 and TRBJ1-5, with 12 bases fitting TRBD1. CDR1 and CDR2 (germline): SNHLY, FYNNEI. The CDR3 has 15 amino acids. V lost 6 bases and J lost 6; bases outside the gene matches: 6. The CDR3 spells CASRAGQGASQPQHF. DNA of the CDR3: TGTGCCAGCAGGGCGGGACAGGGGGCGAGTCAGCCCCAGCATTTT.

The chain combines TRBV5-6 with TRBJ2-7, with D perhaps matching TRBD1 (5 bases). The germline CDR1 and CDR2 sequences are SGHDT and YYEEEE. This CDR3 comprises 15 residues. The V end lost 6 bases, the J end lost 0 bases, and 16 bases lay between the germline ends. The CDR3 loop reads CASTVDPGNSYEQYF. For the CDR3, the DNA is TGTGCCAGCACTGTGGATCCAGGGAACTCCTACGAGCAGTACTTC. The full variable domain, in which reference TRBV5-6 and TRBJ2-7 provide the parts outside the CDR3, is DAGVTQSPTHLIKTRGQQVTLRCSPKSGHDTVSWYQQALGQGPQFIFQYYEEEERQRGNFPDRFSGHQFPNYSSELNVNALLLGDSALYLCASTVDPGNSYEQYFGPGTRLTVT.

The rearrangement links TRBV11-2 to TRBJ2-7; possibly TRBD2 for D (5 bases). This CDR3 region has 14 residues. Germline CDR1 SGHAT, CDR2 FQNNGV. The V gene lost 3 bases and the J gene lost 0 bases, with 9 bases spanning the gap. CDR3: CASSFGGPSYEQYF. In nucleotides, the CDR3 is TGTGCCAGCAGCTTCGGCGGGCCCTCCTACGAGCAGTACTTC.

J is TRBJ1-4 and V is TRBV18, with a tentative D call TRBD1 (5 bases). Germline lookup yields CDR1 KGHSH and CDR2 LQKENI. The ends were cut back, 3 bases at V and 7 bases at J, with 18 bases in the middle. This CDR3 has 16 amino acids. The CDR3 bases are TGTGCCAGCTCACCTAGCAGGGCCGGGTCAAGTGAAAAACTGTTTTTT. Translation gives CASSPSRAGSSEKLFF.

The rearrangement uses TRBV7-9 and TRBJ2-2, with D possibly TRBD1 on 6 matching bases. The germline V gene encodes CDR1 SEHNR and CDR2 FQNEAQ (reference sequence). The CDR3 consists of 17 residues. V was pared by 2 bases and J by 1 base, with 14 bases between. The CDR3 coding sequence is TGTGCCAGCAGCTTACTCGGCAGGGGTCGGAACACCGGGGAGCTGTTTTTT. It translates to CASSLLGRGRNTGELFF.